A single sample gave rise to the 24 T cell receptor beta chains below, sequenced in a study of T cell responses to AZD1222 COVID-19 vaccine. Some clones are missing from TCRdb's copy, which holds only in-frame ones; the method was immunoSEQ multiplex PCR. The sample yields approximately 270,000 clones, approximately 94% seen once. Source: peripheral blood, taken 28 days after the second AZD1222 dose. Receptors were obtained from an adult who received the AZD1222 COVID-19 vaccine.

J is TRBJ1-2 and V is TRBV7-9; D gene uncertain. Germline lookup yields CDR1 SEHNR and CDR2 FQNEAQ (reference sequence). The ends were cut back, 4 bases at V and 6 bases at J, with 9 bases in the middle. This CDR3 spans 12 amino acids. The CDR3 reads CASSSLRHGYTF. The CDR3 DNA reads as TGTGCCAGCAGCTCCCTGCGGCATGGCTACACCTTC.

V usage is TRBV12-3 or TRBV12-4 and J usage is TRBJ1-2, with D maybe TRBD1 (5 bases). V was clipped by 3 bases and J by 4 bases, with 9 bases between them. This CDR3 contains 13 residues. CDR3 nucleotides: TGTGCCAGCAGTTTGACAGAGTCCTATGGCTACACCTTC. This gives the protein CASSLTESYGYTF.

V is TRBV28 and J is TRBJ2-1, with 9 nucleotides matching TRBD1. Germline V gives CDR1 MDHEN, CDR2 SYDVKM. V lost 6 bases, J lost 2 bases, and 5 bases stayed unmatched. This CDR3 is 15 amino acids long. The CDR3, as DNA: TGTGCCAGCAGGATTAGACAGGGGGCCTACAATGAGCAGTTCTTC. Its protein is CASRIRQGAYNEQFF.

V usage is TRBV5-1 and J usage is TRBJ2-3; the match to TRBD2 covers 9 bases. Germline CDR1 and CDR2: SGHRS and YFSETQ. Trimming cost V 6 bases and J 1 base; bases outside gene matches: 6. CDR3 length equals 15 residues. The CDR3 spells CASMGGGAGTDTQYF. The CDR3 DNA is TGCGCCAGCATGGGCGGGGGGGCCGGCACAGATACGCAGTATTTT.

The chain is built from TRBV27 and TRBJ2-7; 7 bases agree with TRBD1. The CDR3 runs 17 residues. V was pared by 5 bases and J by 5 bases, with 18 bases of the junction left unmatched. Germline loops: CDR1 MNHEY, CDR2 SMNVEV (reference sequence). The CDR3 sequence is CASSLNPALDRVHEQYF. The DNA for the CDR3 is TGTGCCAGCAGTCTCAACCCTGCTCTAGACAGGGTCCACGAGCAGTACTTC.

The V call is TRBV28, the J call TRBJ2-1, with no clear D. The V gene's germline CDR1 is MDHEN and CDR2 SYDVKM. V shed 4 bases and J shed 7 bases, with 8 bases lying between them. This CDR3 comprises 12 residues. The CDR3 DNA reads as TGTGCCAGCAGTTCCCTAGGGAATGAGCAGTTCTTC. Protein sequence: CASSSLGNEQFF.

The chain has TRBV5-1 and TRBJ1-1, with 9 bases aligning to TRBD1. The CDR3 loop spans 14 amino acids. Trimming removed 4 bases from V and 2 bases from J; junction bases left unmatched: 3. Germline V gene lookup returns CDR1 SGHRS and CDR2 YFSETQ. The CDR3 sequence is CASSPQGANTEAFF. The DNA of the CDR3 is TGCGCCAGCAGCCCACAGGGGGCAAACACTGAAGCTTTCTTT.

The chain links TRBV20-1 to TRBJ1-2, with TRBD1 matching over 7 bases. This CDR3 has 13 amino acids. The V gene's germline CDR1 is DFQATT and CDR2 SNEGSKA (reference sequence). V lost 3 bases to trimming and J lost 5 bases; unmatched junction nucleotides: 6. CDR3 in amino acids: CSASLAGGYGYTF. DNA of the CDR3: TGCAGTGCTAGTTTAGCAGGGGGGTATGGCTACACCTTC.

This rearrangement joins TRBV27 to TRBJ2-7; weak D call: TRBD1 (6 bases). The CDR3 runs to 13 residues. Trimming pared 4 bases from V and 3 bases from J, leaving 10 bases between. Per germline, CDR1 MNHEY and CDR2 SMNVEV (reference sequence). The chain's CDR3 is CASSSTGFYEQYF. Here the CDR3 DNA reads TGTGCCAGCAGTTCGACAGGATTCTACGAGCAGTACTTC.

The chain is built from TRBV9 and TRBJ1-2; tentatively, D is TRBD1 (6 bases). The CDR3 consists of 16 residues. Germline CDR1 reads SGDLS; CDR2 reads YYNGEE. Trimming cost V 3 bases and J 11 bases, with 26 bases left between them. For the CDR3, the DNA is TGTGCCAGCAGCGACCGGTATGAGGGGGGCGAGCTCTGGTACACCTTC. Amino acid sequence: CASSDRYEGGELWYTF.

The rearrangement uses TRBV7-2 and TRBJ1-1, with D possibly TRBD1 on 5 matching bases. Germline assignment: CDR1 SGHTA and CDR2 FQGNSA. CDR3 length: 15 residues. The V end was cut by 5 bases, the J end by 1 base, with 14 bases between. CDR3 sequence (DNA): TGTGCCAGCAGCCGGGCGGCAGGGCAGAACACTGAAGCTTTCTTT. This gives the protein CASSRAAGQNTEAFF.

This clone came up many times. The chain combines TRBV4-3 with TRBJ2-6; D remains unclear. CDR3 length: 16 amino acids. The V end was cut by 1 base, the J end by 1 base, with 8 bases between. The germline V gene encodes CDR1 LGHNA and CDR2 YSLEER. This CDR3 is CASSQALGSGANVLTF. DNA of the CDR3: TGCGCCAGCAGCCAAGCTTTGGGATCTGGGGCCAACGTCCTGACTTTC.

The chain couples TRBV25-1 to TRBJ2-1; the D gene is possibly TRBD2 (7 bases). CDR1 and CDR2 from the germline V gene are MGHDK and SYGVNS. The V end was cut by 6 bases, the J end by 9 bases, with 18 bases between. CDR3 length: 14 amino acids. The CDR3 nucleotides read TGTGCCAGCAGCCGCCGGGGGGCGAAGGGTGAGCAGTTCTTC. As protein: CASSRRGAKGEQFF.

This chain links TRBV18 with TRBJ2-7, with D possibly matching TRBD1 (5 bases). With 3 bases removed from V and 1 base from J, the gap between germline ends came to 22 bases. There are 18 residues in the CDR3. Germline V gene lookup returns CDR1 KGHSH and CDR2 LQKENI. CDR3 sequence reads: CASSPRQGGPVRSYEQYF. The CDR3 DNA follows: TGTGCCAGCTCACCGAGGCAGGGTGGCCCTGTAAGGTCCTACGAGCAGTACTTC. Full variable domain (rest looked up from reference TRBV18 and TRBJ2-7): NAGVMQNPRHLVRRRGQEARLRCSPMKGHSHVYWYRQLPEEGLKFMVYLQKENIIDESGMPKERFSAEFPKEGPSILRIQQVVRGDSAAYFCASSPRQGGPVRSYEQYFGPGTRLTVT.

This clone has just one count. CDR3 residues: CAWRITGDMNQPQHF. The CDR3 DNA follows: TGTGCCTGGAGGATAACAGGGGATATGAATCAGCCCCAGCATTTT. This chain links TRBV30 with TRBJ1-5; the match to TRBD1 covers 7 bases. Germline V gene data show CDR1 as GTSNPN and CDR2 as SVGIG (reference sequence). The CDR3 extends over 15 amino acids. The V gene end was trimmed by 3 bases and the J gene end by 4 bases; junction bases not matched to a gene: 9.

This chain connects TRBV6-1 to TRBJ1-5; no firm D call. Germline CDR1 reads MNHNS; CDR2 reads SASEGT. With 0 bases removed from V and 8 bases from J, the gap between germline ends came to 8 bases. The CDR3 extends over 13 amino acids. The CDR3 DNA reads as TGTGCCAGCAGTGAAGCGCAGCGTGAGCCCCAGCATTTT. Its protein product is CASSEAQREPQHF.

V is TRBV4-1 and J is TRBJ2-7, with D maybe TRBD2 (6 bases). Per germline, CDR1 MGHRA and CDR2 YSYEKL. Trimming removed 3 bases at V and 3 bases at J, with 12 bases between. The CDR3 has 14 amino acids. The CDR3 sequence: CASSHPWEVYEQYF. The CDR3, as DNA: TGCGCCAGCAGCCATCCATGGGAGGTCTACGAGCAGTACTTC.

The CDR3 loop is CASSLAWRGAWADTQYF. In nucleotides, the CDR3 is TGTGCCAGCAGCTTAGCGTGGAGGGGGGCTTGGGCAGATACGCAGTATTTT. J is TRBJ2-3 and V is TRBV7-2, with D possibly being TRBD1 or TRBD2 (6 bases each). The CDR3 covers 17 residues. CDR1 and CDR2 from the germline V gene are SGHTA and FQGNSA. Trimming removed 0 bases at V and 4 bases at J, with 17 bases between.

CDR3 protein: CASKSGTEAFF. Written as DNA, the CDR3 is TGTGCCAGCAAATCGGGGACTGAAGCTTTCTTT. The chain recombines TRBV28 with TRBJ1-1; D remains unclear. CDR3 length equals 11 residues. Germline V gene data show CDR1 as MDHEN and CDR2 as SYDVKM. The V end was cut by 7 bases, the J end by 5 bases, with 8 bases between. Complete variable domain (other parts from reference TRBV28 and TRBJ1-1): DVKVTQSSRYLVKRTGEKVFLECVQDMDHENMFWYRQDPGLGLRLIYFSYDVKMKEKGDIPEGYSVSREKKERFSLILESASTNQTSMYLCASKSGTEAFFGQGTRLTVV.

In its sample, this clone was seen once. This chain links TRBV6-5 with TRBJ1-4; D uncertain. The CDR3 has 13 amino acids. Germline CDR1 reads MNHEY; CDR2 reads SVGAGI. V lost 8 bases to trimming and J lost 8 bases, with 15 bases between them. The DNA for the CDR3 is TGTGCCAGCCTGACGGGTTTAGGGGAAAAACTGTTTTTT. This codes for CASLTGLGEKLFF.

The chain employs TRBV6-4 and TRBJ2-1; tentative D call: TRBD1 (5 bases). The germline V and J ends were trimmed by 0 bases and 5 bases, with 5 bases remaining between them. Per germline, CDR1 MRHNA and CDR2 SNTAGT. The CDR3 is made up of 13 amino acids. The DNA of the CDR3 is TGTGCCAGCAGTGACTCGGACAACAATGAGCAGTTCTTC. Protein: CASSDSDNNEQFF.

This rearrangement joins TRBV5-8 to TRBJ1-6; the D gene is possibly TRBD1 (6 bases). This CDR3 contains 14 residues. Trimming cost V 2 bases and J 12 bases, with 15 bases left between them. Per the germline V gene, CDR1 is SGHTS and CDR2 is YDEGEE. The CDR3 DNA reads TGTGCCAGCAGCTTTGGGGGGGGCCGGGTACCCCTCCACTTT. Amino acid sequence: CASSFGGGRVPLHF.

This clone was seen once. The chain is built from TRBV5-1 and TRBJ1-2; no firm D call. Germline V gene sequence: CDR1 SGHRS, CDR2 YFSETQ. There are 14 residues in the CDR3. V shed 4 bases and J shed 3 bases, with 13 bases lying between them. CDR3 sequence reads: CASSPTPKDYGYTF. In DNA form, the CDR3 reads TGCGCCAGCAGCCCGACCCCAAAGGACTATGGCTACACCTTC.

As DNA, the CDR3 is TGTGCCAGCTCACCGACAGGGCGTAATCAGCCCCAGCATTTT. Protein product: CASSPTGRNQPQHF. The chain has TRBV18 and TRBJ1-5, with 7 positions matching TRBD1. Germline V gene data show CDR1 as KGHSH and CDR2 as LQKENI. The CDR3 has 14 amino acids. The V gene end was trimmed by 3 bases and the J gene end by 4 bases; junction bases not matched to a gene: 3.